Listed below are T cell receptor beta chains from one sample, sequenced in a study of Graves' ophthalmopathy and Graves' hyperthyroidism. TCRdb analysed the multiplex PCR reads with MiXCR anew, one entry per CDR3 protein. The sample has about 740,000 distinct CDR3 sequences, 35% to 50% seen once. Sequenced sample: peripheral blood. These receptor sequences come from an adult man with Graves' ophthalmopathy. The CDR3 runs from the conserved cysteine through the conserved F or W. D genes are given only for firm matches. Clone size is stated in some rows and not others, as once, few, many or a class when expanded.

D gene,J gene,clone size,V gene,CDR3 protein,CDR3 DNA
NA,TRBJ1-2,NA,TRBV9,CASGVGRGDGYTF,TGTGCCAGCGGCGTTGGACGGGGAGATGGCTACACCTTC
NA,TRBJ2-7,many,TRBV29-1,CSVEEAPYEQYF,TGCAGCGTTGAAGAAGCCCCCTACGAGCAGTACTTC
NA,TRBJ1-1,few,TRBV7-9,CASSQVEMNTEAFF,TGTGCCAGCAGCCAAGTAGAGATGAACACTGAAGCTTTCTTT
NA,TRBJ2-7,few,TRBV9,CASSDRRPYEQYF,TGTGCCAGCAGCGATAGAAGACCCTACGAGCAGTACTTC
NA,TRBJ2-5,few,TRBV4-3,CASSQEFQGLETQYF,TGCGCCAGCAGCCAAGAATTTCAGGGCTTGGAGACCCAGTACTTC
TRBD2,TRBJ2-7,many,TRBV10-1,CASSDGTSIGEQYF,TGCGCCAGCAGTGATGGGACTAGTATAGGCGAGCAGTACTTC
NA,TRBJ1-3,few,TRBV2,CASSYGLPGAGNTIYF,TGTGCCAGCAGTTACGGGCTTCCGGGTGCTGGAAACACCATATATTTT
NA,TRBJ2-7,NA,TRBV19,CASSPRTGGGRYEQYF,TGTGCCAGTAGTCCCCGAACAGGGGGCGGGAGGTACGAGCAGTACTTC
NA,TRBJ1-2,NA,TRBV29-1,CSVVHGGGYGYTF,TGCAGCGTTGTTCACGGCGGGGGGTATGGCTACACCTTC
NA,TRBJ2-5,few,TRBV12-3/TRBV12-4,CASSLGVGARLGETQYF,TGTGCCAGCAGTTTAGGCGTCGGGGCGCGTCTCGGGGAGACCCAGTACTTC
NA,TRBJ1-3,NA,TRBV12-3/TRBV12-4,CASSRHHGTSGNTIYF,TGTGCCAGCAGTCGACACCACGGGACTTCTGGAAACACCATATATTTT
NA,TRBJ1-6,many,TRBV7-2,CASSLARREESPLHF,TGTGCCAGCAGCTTAGCGCGCAGGGAAGAGTCACCCCTCCACTTT
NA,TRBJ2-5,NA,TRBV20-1,CSARGAGAQETQYF,TGCAGTGCTAGAGGAGCAGGGGCACAAGAGACCCAGTACTTC
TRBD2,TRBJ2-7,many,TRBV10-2,CASTPGTSGFYEQYF,TGCGCCAGCACCCCTGGGACTAGCGGGTTTTACGAGCAGTACTTC
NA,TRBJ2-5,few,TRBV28,CASSVRQTQYF,TGTGCCAGCAGTGTCCGACAGACCCAGTACTTC
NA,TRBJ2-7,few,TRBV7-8,CASSQEESSSHEQYF,TGCGCCAGCAGCCAAGAAGAGAGTAGCAGCCACGAGCAGTACTTC
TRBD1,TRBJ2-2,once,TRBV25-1,CASSLQGAPGELFF,TGTGCCAGCAGTTTACAGGGGGCTCCCGGGGAGCTGTTTTTT
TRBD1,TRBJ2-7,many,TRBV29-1,CSAGQSYEQYF,TGCAGCGCGGGACAGTCCTACGAGCAGTACTTC
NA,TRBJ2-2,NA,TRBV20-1,CSARPGVAGELFF,TGCAGTGCTAGACCAGGGGTGGCCGGGGAGCTGTTTTTT
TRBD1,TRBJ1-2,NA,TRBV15,CATSRRTGGAGGYTF,TGTGCCACCAGCAGAAGGACAGGGGGCGCGGGGGGCTACACCTTC
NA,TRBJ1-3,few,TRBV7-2,CASSLVQNGGNTIYF,TGTGCCAGCAGCTTGGTTCAAAACGGCGGAAACACCATATATTTT
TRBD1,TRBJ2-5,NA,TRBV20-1,CSAMLQGIQETQYF,TGCAGTGCTATGCTACAGGGGATACAAGAGACCCAGTACTTC
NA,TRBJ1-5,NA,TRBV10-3,CASSAKTILSDNQPQHF,TGTGCCAGCAGTGCTAAGACCATACTCAGTGACAATCAGCCCCAGCATTTT